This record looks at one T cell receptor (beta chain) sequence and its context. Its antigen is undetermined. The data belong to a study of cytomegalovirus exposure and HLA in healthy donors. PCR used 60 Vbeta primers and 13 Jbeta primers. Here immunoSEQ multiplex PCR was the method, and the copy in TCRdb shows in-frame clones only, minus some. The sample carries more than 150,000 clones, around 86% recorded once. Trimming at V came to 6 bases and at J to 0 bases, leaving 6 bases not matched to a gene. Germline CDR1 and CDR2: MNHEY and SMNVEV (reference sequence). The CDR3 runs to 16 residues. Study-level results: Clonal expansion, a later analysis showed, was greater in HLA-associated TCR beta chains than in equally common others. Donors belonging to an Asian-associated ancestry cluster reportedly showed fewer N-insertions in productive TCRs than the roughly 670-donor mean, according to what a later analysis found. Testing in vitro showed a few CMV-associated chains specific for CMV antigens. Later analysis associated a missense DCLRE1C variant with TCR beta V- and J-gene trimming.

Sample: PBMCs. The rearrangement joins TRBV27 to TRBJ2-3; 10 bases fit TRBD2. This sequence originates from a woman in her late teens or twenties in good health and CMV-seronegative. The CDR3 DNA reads TGTGCCAGCAGCCCTTCGACTAGCGGGAGCACAGATACGCAGTATTTT. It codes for CASSPSTSGSTDTQYF.